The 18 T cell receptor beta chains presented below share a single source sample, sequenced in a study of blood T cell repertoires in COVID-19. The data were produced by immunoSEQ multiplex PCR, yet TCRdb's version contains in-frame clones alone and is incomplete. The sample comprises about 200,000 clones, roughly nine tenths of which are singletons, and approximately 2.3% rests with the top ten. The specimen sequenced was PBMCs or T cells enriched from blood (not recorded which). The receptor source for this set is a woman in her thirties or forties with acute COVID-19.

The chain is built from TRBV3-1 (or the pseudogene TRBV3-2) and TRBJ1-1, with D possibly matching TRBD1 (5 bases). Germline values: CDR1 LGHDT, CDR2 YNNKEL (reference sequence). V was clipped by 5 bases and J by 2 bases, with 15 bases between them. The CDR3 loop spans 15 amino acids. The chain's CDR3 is CASSYDSGSNTEAFF. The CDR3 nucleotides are TGTGCCAGCAGCTACGACAGCGGGAGCAACACTGAAGCTTTCTTT.

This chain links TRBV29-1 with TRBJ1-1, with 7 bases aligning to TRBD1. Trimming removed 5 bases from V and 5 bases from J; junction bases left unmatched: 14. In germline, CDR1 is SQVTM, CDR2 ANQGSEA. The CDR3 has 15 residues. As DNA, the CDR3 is TGCAGCGTTAGGGGGCAGGGGACTCGCTCAACTGAAGCTTTCTTT. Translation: CSVRGQGTRSTEAFF.

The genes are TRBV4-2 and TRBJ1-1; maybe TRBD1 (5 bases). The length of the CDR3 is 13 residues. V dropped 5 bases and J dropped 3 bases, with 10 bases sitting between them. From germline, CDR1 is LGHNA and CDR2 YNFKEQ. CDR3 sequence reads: CASSGDSHTEAFF. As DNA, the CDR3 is TGTGCCAGCAGCGGAGACAGCCACACTGAAGCTTTCTTT.

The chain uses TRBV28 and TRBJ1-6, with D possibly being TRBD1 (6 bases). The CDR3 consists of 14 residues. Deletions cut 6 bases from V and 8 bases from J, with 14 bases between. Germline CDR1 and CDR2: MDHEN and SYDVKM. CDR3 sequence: CASRKTGRDSPLHF. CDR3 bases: TGTGCCAGCAGAAAAACAGGGCGGGATTCACCCCTCCACTTT.

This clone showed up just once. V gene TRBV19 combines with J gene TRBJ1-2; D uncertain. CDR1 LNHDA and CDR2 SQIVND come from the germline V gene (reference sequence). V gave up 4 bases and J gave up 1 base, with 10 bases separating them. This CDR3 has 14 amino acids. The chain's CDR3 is CASSTQAINYGYTF. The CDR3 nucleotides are TGTGCCAGTAGTACCCAGGCGATTAACTATGGCTACACCTTC.

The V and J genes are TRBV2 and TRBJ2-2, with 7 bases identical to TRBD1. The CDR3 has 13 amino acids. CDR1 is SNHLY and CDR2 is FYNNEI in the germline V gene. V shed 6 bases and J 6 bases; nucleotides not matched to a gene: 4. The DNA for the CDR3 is TGTGCCAGCAGCGACAGGGTTTCCGGGGAGCTGTTTTTT. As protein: CASSDRVSGELFF. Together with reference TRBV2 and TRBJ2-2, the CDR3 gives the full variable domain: EPEVTQTPSHQVTQMGQEVILRCVPISNHLYFYWYRQILGQKVEFLVSFYNNEISEKSEIFDDQFSVERPDGSNFTLKIRSTKLEDSAMYFCASSDRVSGELFFGEGSRLTVL.

Here the CDR3 reads CASSQIETGEETQYF. The CDR3 coding sequence is TGTGCCAGCAGCCAGATCGAAACGGGGGAAGAGACCCAGTACTTC. The chain combines TRBV3-1 (or the pseudogene TRBV3-2) with TRBJ2-5; D is perhaps TRBD2 (6 bases). The ends were cut back, 3 bases at V and 3 bases at J, with 14 bases in the middle. This CDR3 comprises 15 residues. The germline V gene encodes CDR1 LGHDT and CDR2 YNNKEL (reference sequence).

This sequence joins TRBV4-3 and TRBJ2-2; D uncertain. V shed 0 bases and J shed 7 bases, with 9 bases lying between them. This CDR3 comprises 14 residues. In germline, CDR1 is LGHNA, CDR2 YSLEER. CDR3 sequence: CASSQEFRGGELFF. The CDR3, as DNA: TGCGCCAGCAGCCAAGAATTTCGAGGCGGGGAGCTGTTTTTT.

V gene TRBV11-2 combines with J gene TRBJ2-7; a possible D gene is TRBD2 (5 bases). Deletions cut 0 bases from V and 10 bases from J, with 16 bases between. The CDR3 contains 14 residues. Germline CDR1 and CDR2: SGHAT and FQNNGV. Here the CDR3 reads CASSLDRTGSRQYF. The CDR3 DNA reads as TGTGCCAGCAGCTTAGATCGGACTGGCTCCCGACAGTACTTC.

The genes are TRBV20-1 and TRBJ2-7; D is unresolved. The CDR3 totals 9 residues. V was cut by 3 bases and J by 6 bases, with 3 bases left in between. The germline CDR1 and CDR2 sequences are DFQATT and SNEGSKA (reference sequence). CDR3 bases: TGCAGTGCTAGCGGCGAGCAGTACTTC. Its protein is CSASGEQYF.

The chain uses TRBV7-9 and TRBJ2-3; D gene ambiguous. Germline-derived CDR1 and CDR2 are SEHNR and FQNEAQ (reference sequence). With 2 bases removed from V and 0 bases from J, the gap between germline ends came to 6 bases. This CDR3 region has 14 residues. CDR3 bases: TGTGCCAGCAGCTTAAGCACTAGCACAGATACGCAGTATTTT. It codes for CASSLSTSTDTQYF.

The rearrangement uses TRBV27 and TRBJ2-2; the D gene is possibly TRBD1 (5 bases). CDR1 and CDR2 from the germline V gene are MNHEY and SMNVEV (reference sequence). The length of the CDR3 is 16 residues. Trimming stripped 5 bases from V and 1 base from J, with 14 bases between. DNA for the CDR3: TGTGCCAGCAGTGGGGCCCCCCTACAGAACACCGGGGAGCTGTTTTTT. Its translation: CASSGAPLQNTGELFF.

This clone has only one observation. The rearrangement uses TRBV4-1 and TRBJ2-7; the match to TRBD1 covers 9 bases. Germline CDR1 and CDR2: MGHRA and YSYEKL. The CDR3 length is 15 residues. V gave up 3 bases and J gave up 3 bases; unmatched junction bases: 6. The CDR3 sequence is CASSQPGTGYYEQYF. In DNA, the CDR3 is TGCGCCAGCAGCCAGCCCGGGACAGGGTACTACGAGCAGTACTTC.

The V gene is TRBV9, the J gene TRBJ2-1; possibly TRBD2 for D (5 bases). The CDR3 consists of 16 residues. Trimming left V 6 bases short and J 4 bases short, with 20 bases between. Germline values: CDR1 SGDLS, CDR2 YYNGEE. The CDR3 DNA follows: TGTGCCAGCACCCGTAGCGAGACTGGATTTTACAATGAGCAGTTCTTC. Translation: CASTRSETGFYNEQFF.

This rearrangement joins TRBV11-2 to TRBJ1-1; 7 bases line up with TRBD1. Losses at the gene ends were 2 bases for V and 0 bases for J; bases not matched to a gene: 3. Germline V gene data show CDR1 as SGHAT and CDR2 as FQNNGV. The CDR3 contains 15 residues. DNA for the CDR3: TGTGCCAGCAGCTTACCAGGGGGGATGAACACTGAAGCTTTCTTT. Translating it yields CASSLPGGMNTEAFF.

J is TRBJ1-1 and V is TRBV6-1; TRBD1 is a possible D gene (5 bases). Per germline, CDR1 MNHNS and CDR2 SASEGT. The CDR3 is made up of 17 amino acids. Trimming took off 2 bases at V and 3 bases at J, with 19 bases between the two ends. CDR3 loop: CASSERGGGLSHTEAFF. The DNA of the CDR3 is TGTGCCAGCAGTGAAAGAGGCGGGGGGTTATCGCACACTGAAGCTTTCTTT.

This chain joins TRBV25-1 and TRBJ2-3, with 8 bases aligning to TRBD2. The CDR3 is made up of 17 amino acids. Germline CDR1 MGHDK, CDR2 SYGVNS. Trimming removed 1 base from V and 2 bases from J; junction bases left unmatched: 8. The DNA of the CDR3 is TGTGCCAGCAGTGAATCTTGGACTAGCAGTACCACAGATACGCAGTATTTT. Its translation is CASSESWTSSTTDTQYF. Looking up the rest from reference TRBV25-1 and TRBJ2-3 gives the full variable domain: EADIYQTPRYLVIGTGKKITLECSQTMGHDKMYWYQQDPGMELHLIHYSYGVNSTEKGDLSSESTVSRIRTEHFPLTLESARPSHTSQYLCASSESWTSSTTDTQYFGPGTRLTVL.

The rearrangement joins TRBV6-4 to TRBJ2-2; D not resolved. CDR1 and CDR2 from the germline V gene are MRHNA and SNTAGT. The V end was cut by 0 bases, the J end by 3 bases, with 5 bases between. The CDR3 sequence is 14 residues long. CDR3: CASSDSRDTGELFF. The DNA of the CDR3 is TGTGCCAGCAGTGACTCGAGAGACACCGGGGAGCTGTTTTTT.